The next 32 T cell receptor beta chains were all read from a single sample in a study of blood T cell repertoires in COVID-19. Sequencing used immunoSEQ multiplex PCR; TCRdb keeps in-frame clones, though not all of them. The table has about 31,000 clones, 88% seen once. Sequences were obtained from peripheral blood. Source of these receptors: a man in his 60s with COVID-19, enrolled during active disease.

V is TRBV19 and J is TRBJ2-1; D possibly corresponds to TRBD2 (6 bases). Trimming removed 9 bases from V and 4 bases from J, with 16 bases in between. Germline CDR1 LNHDA, CDR2 SQIVND (reference sequence). The CDR3 loop spans 14 amino acids. This CDR3 reads CASSLVGGYNEQFF. The CDR3 DNA reads as TGTGCCAGCTCCCTAGTGGGGGGTTACAATGAGCAGTTCTTC. The whole variable domain, filled in from reference TRBV19 and TRBJ2-1, reads DGGITQSPKYLFRKEGQNVTLSCEQNLNHDAMYWYRQDPGQGLRLIYYSQIVNDFQKGDIAEGYSVSREKKESFPLTVTSAQKNPTAFYLCASSLVGGYNEQFFGPGTRLTVL.

The sample holds a few counts of this clone. The chain couples TRBV7-8 to TRBJ1-5; tentatively, D is TRBD1 (5 bases). The V and J ends lost 1 base and 5 bases respectively, with 15 bases between them. CDR3 length: 16 residues. Germline loops: CDR1 SGHVS, CDR2 FQNEAQ. CDR3 sequence reads: CASSLGTWGVDQPQHF. Here the CDR3 DNA reads TGTGCCAGCAGCTTAGGAACATGGGGGGTCGATCAGCCCCAGCATTTT.

This rearrangement joins TRBV5-4 to TRBJ1-4; no clear D gene. Trimming left V 3 bases short and J 7 bases short, with 10 bases between. This CDR3 is 13 amino acids long. The germline V gene has CDR1 SGHNT and CDR2 YYREEE (reference sequence). The CDR3 protein is CASSWGEPEKLFF. CDR3 sequence (DNA): TGTGCCAGCAGCTGGGGAGAGCCTGAAAAACTGTTTTTT.

J is TRBJ1-5 and V is TRBV28; D gene ambiguous. Germline V gives CDR1 MDHEN, CDR2 SYDVKM. V dropped 10 bases and J dropped 2 bases, with 9 bases sitting between them. There are 12 residues in the CDR3. In DNA, the CDR3 is TGTGCCAACTCTCGAGGCAATCAGCCCCAGCATTTT. Translation gives CANSRGNQPQHF.

The CDR3 is CATSRGKAGGMGDTQYF. CDR3 DNA: TGTGCCACCAGCAGAGGGAAAGCGGGAGGGATGGGGGATACGCAGTATTTT. The V and J genes are TRBV15 and TRBJ2-3; TRBD2 aligns across 10 bases. The J segment lost 6 bases and the V segment lost 1 base, leaving 10 bases of the junction unmatched. Germline V gives CDR1 LNHNV, CDR2 YYDKDF (reference sequence). CDR3 size: 17 residues.

The chain combines TRBV9 with TRBJ2-3, with TRBD1 matching over 7 bases. CDR3 length equals 16 residues. V shed 2 bases and J 3 bases; nucleotides not matched to a gene: 9. CDR1 and CDR2 from the germline V gene are SGDLS and YYNGEE. The CDR3 loop is CASSVTGVVETDTQYF. CDR3 nucleotide sequence: TGTGCCAGCAGCGTTACAGGGGTAGTAGAAACAGATACGCAGTATTTT.

The chain uses TRBV6-1 and TRBJ1-2; D is unresolved. The ends were cut back, 6 bases at V and 0 bases at J, with 14 bases in the middle. Germline-derived CDR1 and CDR2 are MNHNS and SASEGT. The CDR3 is 15 residues long. CDR3 coding DNA: TGTGCCAGCAGCGAGACGGGAGGCCCTAACTATGGCTACACCTTC. This sequence encodes CASSETGGPNYGYTF.

This chain uses TRBV5-4 with TRBJ2-7; possibly TRBD1 for D (5 bases). CDR3 length: 15 amino acids. Trimming took 0 bases from V and 1 from J, leaving 11 bases between them. The germline V gene has CDR1 SGHNT and CDR2 YYREEE (reference sequence). In DNA form, the CDR3 reads TGTGCCAGCAGCTTGGGGGGCCCCAGATCCTACGAGCAGTACTTC. Translating it yields CASSLGGPRSYEQYF.

This clone was seen just once. J is TRBJ2-7 and V is TRBV20-1, with 8 positions matching TRBD2. Germline V CDR1 and CDR2: DFQATT, SNEGSKA (reference sequence). This CDR3 contains 13 residues. Germline trimming cut 3 bases from V and 3 bases from J; bases unmatched to any gene: 4. Here the CDR3 DNA reads TGCAGTGCTAGTATCGGGAGGGGCTACGAGCAGTACTTC. Translation: CSASIGRGYEQYF.

CDR3 region: CASSSCRGRPVTDTQYF. In DNA, the CDR3 is TGTGCCAGCTCATCCTGTCGAGGGAGGCCCGTCACAGATACGCAGTATTTT. The gene calls are TRBV18 and TRBJ2-3, with a weak D call TRBD2 (6 bases). Trimming removed 5 bases from V and 2 bases from J, with 20 bases in between. Looked up from germline, CDR1 is KGHSH and CDR2 is LQKENI. This CDR3 has 17 amino acids.

This clone was observed once. In DNA, the CDR3 is TGTGCCACCAGCAGAGTTAAGGACAGACAAGAGACCCAGTACTTC. This codes for CATSRVKDRQETQYF. The gene calls are TRBV15 and TRBJ2-5, with a possible D match to TRBD1 (6 bases). Per germline, CDR1 LNHNV and CDR2 YYDKDF (reference sequence). V was shortened by 1 base and J by 2 bases, with 11 bases between the two germline ends. The CDR3 covers 15 residues.

J is TRBJ2-2 and V is TRBV27; TRBD1 might be the D (6 bases). The CDR3 is 12 residues long. V lost 8 bases and J 5 bases, leaving 9 bases between the germline ends. Germline values: CDR1 MNHEY, CDR2 SMNVEV (reference sequence). The CDR3 is CASGTGTGELFF. The CDR3 coding sequence is TGTGCCAGCGGAACAGGGACCGGGGAGCTGTTTTTT.

The rearrangement uses TRBV6-1 and TRBJ1-2; no clear D gene. The CDR3 has 13 residues. Germline CDR1 is MNHNS and CDR2 is SASEGT. V lost 2 bases to trimming and J lost 4 bases, with 8 bases between them. CDR3 DNA sequence: TGTGCCAGCAGTGAACTCGCCAGCTATGGCTACACCTTC. This sequence encodes CASSELASYGYTF.

V and J are TRBV19 and TRBJ2-3; 12 bases are shared with TRBD2. The CDR3 covers 19 residues. V lost 3 bases to trimming and J lost 2 bases; unmatched junction nucleotides: 12. Germline V gene lookup returns CDR1 LNHDA and CDR2 SQIVND (reference sequence). The CDR3 sequence is CASSILTSGRGENTDTQYF. CDR3 sequence (DNA): TGTGCCAGTAGTATCCTGACTAGCGGGAGAGGGGAGAACACAGATACGCAGTATTTT.

J is TRBJ1-2 and V is TRBV11-2; D remains ambiguous. V shed 5 bases and J shed 2 bases, with 9 bases lying between them. The germline CDR1 and CDR2 sequences are SGHAT and FQNNGV. The CDR3 runs to 13 residues. Here the CDR3 reads CASSLTRNYGYTF. The CDR3, as DNA: TGTGCCAGCAGCCTCACCAGGAACTATGGCTACACCTTC.

The V call is TRBV4-1, the J call TRBJ1-1; TRBD1 matches 7 bases. The CDR3 is 16 residues long. The V segment lost 0 bases and the J segment 1 base; nucleotides outside the gene matches: 5. The germline V gene encodes CDR1 MGHRA and CDR2 YSYEKL. The CDR3 is CASSQERTGGNTEAFF. CDR3 DNA sequence: TGCGCCAGCAGCCAAGAAAGGACAGGCGGGAACACTGAAGCTTTCTTT.

J is TRBJ2-6 and V is TRBV4-3; D ambiguous. The germline V gene encodes CDR1 LGHNA and CDR2 YSLEER. V was cut by 3 bases and J by 0 bases, with 3 bases left in between. The length of the CDR3 is 14 residues. The CDR3 is CASSQYSGANVLTF. The CDR3 DNA follows: TGCGCCAGCAGCCAGTACTCTGGGGCCAACGTCCTGACTTTC.

The V call is TRBV6-1, the J call TRBJ1-6, with D maybe TRBD1 (6 bases). The CDR3 contains 14 residues. Germline V lookup: CDR1 MNHNS, CDR2 SASEGT. V was clipped by 2 bases and J by 8 bases, with 10 bases between them. The CDR3 bases are TGTGCCAGCAGTGAAAACAGGGCCGATTCACCCCTCCACTTT. Residues: CASSENRADSPLHF.

This chain links TRBV28 with TRBJ2-7; D call uncertain. Germline V lookup: CDR1 MDHEN, CDR2 SYDVKM. CDR3 length: 12 residues. Trimming pared 3 bases from V and 9 bases from J, leaving 12 bases between. The CDR3 DNA sequence: TGTGCCAGCAGTTTGCAGGCAAGTCGGCAGTACTTC. Protein: CASSLQASRQYF. The full variable domain, rest sourced from reference TRBV28 and TRBJ2-7, is DVKVTQSSRYLVKRTGEKVFLECVQDMDHENMFWYRQDPGLGLRLIYFSYDVKMKEKGDIPEGYSVSREKKERFSLILESASTNQTSMYLCASSLQASRQYFGPGTRLTVT.

The J gene is TRBJ2-1, the V gene TRBV28; 8 bases map to TRBD2. V trimming: 8 bases; J trimming: 8 bases; junction bases outside the gene matches: 11. The CDR3 is made up of 14 amino acids. The germline CDR1 and CDR2 sequences are MDHEN and SYDVKM. The CDR3 reads CASGVAGLTHEQFF. The CDR3 bases are TGTGCCAGCGGAGTAGCGGGACTCACTCATGAGCAGTTCTTC.

CDR3 in DNA: TGCAGTGCCAAAGACAGGGAGAGCTACACCTTC. Its translation: CSAKDRESYTF. The chain is built from TRBV20-1 and TRBJ1-2; 7 bases fit TRBD1. Germline V lookup: CDR1 DFQATT, CDR2 SNEGSKA (reference sequence). V dropped 6 bases and J dropped 9; count of bases not matched to a gene: 7. The CDR3 is made up of 11 amino acids.

This clone appeared a single time. The rearrangement joins TRBV4-3 to TRBJ1-4; D uncertain. V was clipped by 2 bases and J by 5 bases, with 12 bases between them. From germline, CDR1 is LGHNA and CDR2 YSLEER. The CDR3 has 15 amino acids. The CDR3 sequence is CASSQSGPLNEKLFF. The CDR3 region has the DNA TGCGCCAGCAGCCAATCTGGGCCCCTGAATGAAAAACTGTTTTTT.

The chain employs TRBV25-1 and TRBJ1-2; 7 nucleotides match TRBD1. CDR1 is MGHDK and CDR2 is SYGVNS in the germline V gene. The V gene end was trimmed by 4 bases and the J gene end by 4 bases; junction bases not matched to a gene: 3. There are 13 residues in the CDR3. DNA for the CDR3: TGTGCCAGCAGTGCACAGGGGCCCTATGGCTACACCTTC. As protein: CASSAQGPYGYTF.

V usage is TRBV10-3 and J usage is TRBJ1-4; 9 nucleotides match TRBD1. CDR3 length: 15 residues. Trimming removed 3 bases from V and 7 bases from J; junction bases left unmatched: 6. Germline V gene sequence: CDR1 ENHRY, CDR2 SYGVKD. CDR3 in amino acids: CAISDPQGAGEKLFF. CDR3 DNA sequence: TGTGCCATCAGTGACCCACAGGGGGCGGGTGAAAAACTGTTTTTT.

The J gene is TRBJ1-1, the V gene TRBV28, with D perhaps matching TRBD1 (6 bases). Trimming left V 7 bases short and J 5 bases short, with 20 bases between. This CDR3 contains 15 residues. CDR1 is MDHEN, CDR2 SYDVKM, per germline. The DNA of the CDR3 is TGTGCCAGCACCCCGGGGGGGGCTCAAGGGACTGAAGCTTTCTTT. It translates to CASTPGGAQGTEAFF.

The chain links TRBV7-8 to TRBJ2-2; D uncertain. The CDR3 contains 13 residues. Trimming stripped 5 bases from V and 1 base from J, with 5 bases between. Looked up from germline, CDR1 is SGHVS and CDR2 is FQNEAQ. The CDR3 DNA reads TGTGCCAGCAGCAATCAGAACACCGGGGAGCTGTTTTTT. This codes for CASSNQNTGELFF. The full variable domain, its missing parts supplied by reference TRBV7-8 and TRBJ2-2, is GAGVSQSPRYKVAKRGQDVALRCDPISGHVSLFWYQQALGQGPEFLTYFQNEAQLDKSGLPSDRFFAERPEGSVSTLKIQRTQQEDSAVYLCASSNQNTGELFFGEGSRLTVL.

The chain couples TRBV5-1 to TRBJ2-3, with D possibly TRBD2 on 5 matching bases. V dropped 4 bases and J dropped 14 bases, with 23 bases sitting between them. The CDR3 is 14 residues long. Per the germline V gene, CDR1 is SGHRS and CDR2 is YFSETQ. Here the CDR3 reads CASSPDSPAYDWYF. The CDR3, as DNA: TGCGCCAGCAGCCCGGACTCCCCGGCATACGACTGGTATTTT.

The chain couples TRBV7-9 to TRBJ1-5, with 10 bases aligning to TRBD1. Germline-derived CDR1 and CDR2 are SEHNR and FQNEAQ (reference sequence). Trimming took 5 bases from V and 0 from J; bases not matched to a gene: 10. The CDR3 is 18 amino acids. The CDR3 bases are TGTGCCAGCAGCCTTACTTTAGGGACAGGGGATAGCAATCAGCCCCAGCATTTT. Residues: CASSLTLGTGDSNQPQHF.

The J gene is TRBJ1-1, the V gene TRBV29-1, with D unresolved. V was cut by 8 bases and J by 3 bases, with 13 bases left in between. Per germline, CDR1 SQVTM and CDR2 ANQGSEA. This CDR3 contains 12 residues. The chain's CDR3 is CSFGLFDTEAFF. The CDR3 coding sequence is TGCAGCTTCGGACTATTTGACACTGAAGCTTTCTTT.

V is TRBV6-5 and J is TRBJ1-5; 9 nucleotides agree with TRBD1. Trimming cost V 6 bases and J 6 bases; bases outside gene matches: 3. Germline assignment: CDR1 MNHEY and CDR2 SVGAGI. The CDR3 contains 13 residues. CDR3 loop: CASRGQGGQPQHF. The CDR3 DNA follows: TGTGCCAGCAGGGGACAGGGCGGTCAGCCCCAGCATTTT.

V gene TRBV29-1 combines with J gene TRBJ1-2, with D unresolved. The CDR3 is 12 amino acids. Germline CDR1 reads SQVTM; CDR2 reads ANQGSEA. V was shortened by 4 bases and J by 3 bases, with 9 bases between the two germline ends. For the CDR3, the DNA is TGCAGCGTTGGCCACCAGGACTATGGCTACACCTTC. Translated, it gives CSVGHQDYGYTF. Full variable domain (remainder filled in from reference TRBV29-1 and TRBJ1-2): SAVISQKPSRDICQRGTSLTIQCQVDSQVTMMFWYRQQPGQSLTLIATANQGSEATYESGFVIDKFPISRPNLTFSTLTVSNMSPEDSSIYLCSVGHQDYGYTFGSGTRLTVV.

A single count supports this clone. The gene calls are TRBV29-1 and TRBJ1-6, with 7 bases aligning to TRBD1. CDR3 length: 13 amino acids. Germline assignment: CDR1 SQVTM and CDR2 ANQGSEA. J lost 1 base, V lost 6 bases, and 0 bases had no gene match. The CDR3 spells CSVGQSYNSPLHF. The CDR3 coding sequence is TGCAGCGTGGGACAGTCCTATAATTCACCCCTCCACTTT. Combining the CDR3 with reference TRBV29-1 and TRBJ1-6 gives the whole variable domain SAVISQKPSRDICQRGTSLTIQCQVDSQVTMMFWYRQQPGQSLTLIATANQGSEATYESGFVIDKFPISRPNLTFSTLTVSNMSPEDSSIYLCSVGQSYNSPLHFGNGTRLTVT.